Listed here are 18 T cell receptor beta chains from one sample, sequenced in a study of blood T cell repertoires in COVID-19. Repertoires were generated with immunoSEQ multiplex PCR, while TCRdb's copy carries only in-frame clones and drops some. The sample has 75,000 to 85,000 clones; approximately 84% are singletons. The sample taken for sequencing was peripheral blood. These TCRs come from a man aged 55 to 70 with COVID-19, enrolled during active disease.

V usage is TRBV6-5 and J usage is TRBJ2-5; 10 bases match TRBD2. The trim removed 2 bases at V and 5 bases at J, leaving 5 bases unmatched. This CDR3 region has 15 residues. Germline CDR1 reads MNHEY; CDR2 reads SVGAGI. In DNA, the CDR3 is TGTGCCAGCAGTTACCCTAGCGGGGGAGGGGAGACCCAGTACTTC. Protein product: CASSYPSGGGETQYF.

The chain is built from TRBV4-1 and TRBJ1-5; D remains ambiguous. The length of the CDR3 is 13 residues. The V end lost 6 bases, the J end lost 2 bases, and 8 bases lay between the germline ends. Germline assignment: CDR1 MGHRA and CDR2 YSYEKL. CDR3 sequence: CASSGEGNQPQHF. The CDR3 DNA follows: TGCGCCAGCAGTGGGGAGGGCAATCAGCCCCAGCATTTT.

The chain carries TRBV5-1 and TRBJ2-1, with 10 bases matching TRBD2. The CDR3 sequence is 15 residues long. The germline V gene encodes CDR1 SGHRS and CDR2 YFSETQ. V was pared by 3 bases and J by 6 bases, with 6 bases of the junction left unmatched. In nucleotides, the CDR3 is TGCGCCAGCAGCTGGGCTAGCGGGAGACTCAATGAGCAGTTCTTC. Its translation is CASSWASGRLNEQFF.

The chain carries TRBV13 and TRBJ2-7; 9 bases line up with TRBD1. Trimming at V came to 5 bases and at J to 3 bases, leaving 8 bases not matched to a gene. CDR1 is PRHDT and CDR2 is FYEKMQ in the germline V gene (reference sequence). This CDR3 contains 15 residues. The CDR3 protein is CASSQGTGQGYEQYF. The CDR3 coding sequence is TGTGCCAGCAGCCAGGGAACGGGACAGGGCTACGAGCAGTACTTC.

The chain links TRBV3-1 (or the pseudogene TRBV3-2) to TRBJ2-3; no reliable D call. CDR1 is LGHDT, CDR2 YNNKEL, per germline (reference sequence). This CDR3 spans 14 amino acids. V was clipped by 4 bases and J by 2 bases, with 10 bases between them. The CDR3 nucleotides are TGTGCCAGCAGCCCACCAGGTGACACAGATACGCAGTATTTT. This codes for CASSPPGDTDTQYF.

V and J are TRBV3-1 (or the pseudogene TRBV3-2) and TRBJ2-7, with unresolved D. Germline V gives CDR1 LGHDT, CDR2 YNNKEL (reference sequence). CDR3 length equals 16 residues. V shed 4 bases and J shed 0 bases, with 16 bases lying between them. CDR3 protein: CASSPSWAHSSYEQYF. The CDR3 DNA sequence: TGTGCCAGCAGCCCTTCTTGGGCGCACAGCTCCTACGAGCAGTACTTC.

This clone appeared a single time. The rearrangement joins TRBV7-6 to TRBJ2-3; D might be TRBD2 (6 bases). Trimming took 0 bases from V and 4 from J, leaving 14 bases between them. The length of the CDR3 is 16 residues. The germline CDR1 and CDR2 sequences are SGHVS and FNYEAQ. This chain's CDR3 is CASSLARDSGADTQYF. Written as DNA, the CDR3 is TGTGCCAGCAGCTTAGCGCGGGATTCCGGGGCAGATACGCAGTATTTT. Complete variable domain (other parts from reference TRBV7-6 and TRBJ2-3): GAGVSQSPRYKVTKRGQDVALRCDPISGHVSLYWYRQALGQGPEFLTYFNYEAQQDKSGLPNDRFSAERPEGSISTLTIQRTEQRDSAMYRCASSLARDSGADTQYFGPGTRLTVL.

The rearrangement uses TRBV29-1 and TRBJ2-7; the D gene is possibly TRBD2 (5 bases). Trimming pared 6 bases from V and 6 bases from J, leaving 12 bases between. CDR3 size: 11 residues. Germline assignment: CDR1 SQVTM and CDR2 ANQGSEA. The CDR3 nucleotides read TGCAGCGTGACACTAGAGCCCGAGCAGTACTTC. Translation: CSVTLEPEQYF.

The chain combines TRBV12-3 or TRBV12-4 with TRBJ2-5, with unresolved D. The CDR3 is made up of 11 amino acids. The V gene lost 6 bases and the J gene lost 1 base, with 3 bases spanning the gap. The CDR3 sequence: CASSFQETQYF. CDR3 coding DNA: TGTGCCAGCAGCTTCCAAGAGACCCAGTACTTC.

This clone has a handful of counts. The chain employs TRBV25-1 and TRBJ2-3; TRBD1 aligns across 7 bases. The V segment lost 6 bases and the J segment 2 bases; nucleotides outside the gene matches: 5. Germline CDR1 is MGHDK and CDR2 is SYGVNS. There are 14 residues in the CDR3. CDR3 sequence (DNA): TGTGCCAGCAGGGACAGGTTATCCACAGATACGCAGTATTTT. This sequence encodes CASRDRLSTDTQYF.

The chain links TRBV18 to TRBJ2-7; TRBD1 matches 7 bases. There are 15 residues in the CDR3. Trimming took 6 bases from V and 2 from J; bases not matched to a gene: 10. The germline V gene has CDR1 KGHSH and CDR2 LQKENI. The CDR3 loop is CASSERQGFTYEQYF. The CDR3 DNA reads TGTGCCAGCTCCGAGCGACAGGGCTTCACCTACGAGCAGTACTTC. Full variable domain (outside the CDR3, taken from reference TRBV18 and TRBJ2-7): NAGVMQNPRHLVRRRGQEARLRCSPMKGHSHVYWYRQLPEEGLKFMVYLQKENIIDESGMPKERFSAEFPKEGPSILRIQQVVRGDSAAYFCASSERQGFTYEQYFGPGTRLTVT.

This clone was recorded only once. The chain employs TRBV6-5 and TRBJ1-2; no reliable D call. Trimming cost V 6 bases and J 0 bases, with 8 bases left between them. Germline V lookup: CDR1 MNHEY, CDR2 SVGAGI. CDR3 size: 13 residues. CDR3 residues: CASRAGSNYGYTF. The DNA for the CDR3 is TGTGCCAGCAGGGCAGGTTCTAACTATGGCTACACCTTC.

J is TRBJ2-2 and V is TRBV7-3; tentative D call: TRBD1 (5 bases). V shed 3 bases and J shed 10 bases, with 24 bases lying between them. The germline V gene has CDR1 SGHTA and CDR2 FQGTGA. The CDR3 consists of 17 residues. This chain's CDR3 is CASSFGRQPASQEELFF. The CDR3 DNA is TGTGCCAGCAGCTTTGGGCGACAGCCAGCCTCGCAGGAGGAGCTGTTTTTT.

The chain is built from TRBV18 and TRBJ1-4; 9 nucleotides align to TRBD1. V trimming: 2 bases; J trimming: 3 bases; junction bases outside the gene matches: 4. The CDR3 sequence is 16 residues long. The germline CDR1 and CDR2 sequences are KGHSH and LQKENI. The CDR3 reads CASSPVRDRANEKLFF. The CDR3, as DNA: TGTGCCAGCTCACCAGTCCGGGACAGGGCTAATGAAAAACTGTTTTTT.

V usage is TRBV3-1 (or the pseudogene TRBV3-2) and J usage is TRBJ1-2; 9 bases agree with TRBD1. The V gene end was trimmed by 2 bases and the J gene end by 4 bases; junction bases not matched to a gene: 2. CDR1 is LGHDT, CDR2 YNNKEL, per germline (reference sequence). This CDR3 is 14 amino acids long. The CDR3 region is CASSQSDRGYGYTF. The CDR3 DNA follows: TGTGCCAGCAGCCAATCGGACAGGGGCTATGGCTACACCTTC.

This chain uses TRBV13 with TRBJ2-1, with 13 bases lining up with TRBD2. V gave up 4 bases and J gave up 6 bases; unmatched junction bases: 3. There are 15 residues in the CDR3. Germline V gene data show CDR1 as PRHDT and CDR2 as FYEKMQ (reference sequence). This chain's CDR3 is CASSSGTSGINEQFF. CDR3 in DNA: TGTGCCAGCAGCTCCGGGACTAGCGGGATCAATGAGCAGTTCTTC.

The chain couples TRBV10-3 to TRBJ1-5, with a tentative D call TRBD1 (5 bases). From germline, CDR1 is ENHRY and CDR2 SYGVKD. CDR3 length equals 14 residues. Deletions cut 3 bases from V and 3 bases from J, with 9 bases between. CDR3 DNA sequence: TGTGCCATCAGTGAATGGGGCCTCAATCAGCCCCAGCATTTT. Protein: CAISEWGLNQPQHF.

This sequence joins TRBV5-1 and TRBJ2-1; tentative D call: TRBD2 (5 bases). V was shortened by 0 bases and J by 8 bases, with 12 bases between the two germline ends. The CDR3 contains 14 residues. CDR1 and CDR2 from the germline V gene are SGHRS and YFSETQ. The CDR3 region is CASSLVELAHEQFF. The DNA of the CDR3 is TGCGCCAGCAGCTTGGTAGAGCTAGCCCATGAGCAGTTCTTC.